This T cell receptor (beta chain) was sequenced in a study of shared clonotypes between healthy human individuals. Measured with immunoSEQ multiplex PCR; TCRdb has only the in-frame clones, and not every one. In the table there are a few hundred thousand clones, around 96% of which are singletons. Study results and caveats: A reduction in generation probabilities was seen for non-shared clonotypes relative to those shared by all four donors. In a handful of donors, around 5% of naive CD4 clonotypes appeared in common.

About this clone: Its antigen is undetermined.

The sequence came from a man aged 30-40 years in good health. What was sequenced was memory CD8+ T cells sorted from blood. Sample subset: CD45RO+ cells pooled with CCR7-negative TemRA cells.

Here the CDR3 reads CASIHGDRANTGELFF. The CDR3, as DNA: TGCGCCAGCATCCACGGGGACAGGGCGAACACCGGGGAGCTGTTTTTT. V gene TRBV10-1 combines with J gene TRBJ2-2; TRBD1 matches at 9 bases. Trimming cost V 7 bases and J 0 bases; bases outside gene matches: 6. Germline V lookup: CDR1 WNHNN, CDR2 SYGVQD (reference sequence). This CDR3 contains 16 residues.